This TCR beta chain was retrieved from a study of OX40 agonist ivuxolimab in advanced cancers. Study background: Males comprised 70% to 90% of the group, whose mean age was roughly 64 years (range roughly 23 to 80).

Baseline was the first blood sampling point, followed by cycle 4 day 1 and cycle 7 day 1. The CDR3 covers 15 residues. CDR1 is MGHRA, CDR2 YSYEKL, per germline. The germline V and J ends were trimmed by 1 base and 1 base, with 8 bases remaining between them. The repertoire was sequenced with immunoSEQ multiplex PCR; TCRdb's copy has only in-frame clones and lacks some. The data contain about 60,000 clones, about 93% of them singletons. Note on this clone: What it binds is not known.

Study-wide results and limits: Expanded clones tended on average to be more numerous among CD8+ T cells than CD4+.

This chain links TRBV4-1 with TRBJ1-5; D is ambiguous. This clonotype originated in an adult with an advanced solid tumor such as melanoma, head and neck, liver or kidney cancer. The input for sequencing was CD4+ or CD8+ T cells sorted from blood, taken in a trial of the OX40 agonist ivuxolimab. DNA for the CDR3: TGCGCCAGCAGCCAAGGACGGTTCAGCAATCAGCCCCAGCATTTT. It codes for CASSQGRFSNQPQHF.